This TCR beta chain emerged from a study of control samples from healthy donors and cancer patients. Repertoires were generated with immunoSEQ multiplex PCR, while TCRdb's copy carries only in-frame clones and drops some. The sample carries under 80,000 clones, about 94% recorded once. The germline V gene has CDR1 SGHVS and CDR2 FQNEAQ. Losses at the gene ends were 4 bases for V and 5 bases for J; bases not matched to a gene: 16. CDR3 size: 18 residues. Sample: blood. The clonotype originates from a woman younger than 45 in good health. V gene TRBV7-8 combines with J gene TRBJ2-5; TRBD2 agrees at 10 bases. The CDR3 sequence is CASSYRGFGLAGVETQYF. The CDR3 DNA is TGTGCCAGCAGCTATAGGGGGTTTGGCCTAGCGGGGGTGGAGACCCAGTACTTC.